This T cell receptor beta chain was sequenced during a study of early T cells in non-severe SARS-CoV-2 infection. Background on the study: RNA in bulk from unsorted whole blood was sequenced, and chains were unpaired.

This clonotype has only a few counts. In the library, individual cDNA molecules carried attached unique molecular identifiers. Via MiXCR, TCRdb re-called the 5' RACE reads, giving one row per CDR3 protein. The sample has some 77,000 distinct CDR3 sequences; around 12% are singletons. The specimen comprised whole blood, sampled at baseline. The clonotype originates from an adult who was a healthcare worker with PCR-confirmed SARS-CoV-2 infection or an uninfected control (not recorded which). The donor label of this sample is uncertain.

The CDR3, as DNA: TGTGCCAGCAGTTATGGCTCAAACTCCGGCTATGGCTACACCTTC. Protein product: CASSYGSNSGYGYTF. J is TRBJ1-2 and V is TRBV6-5; D unclear. Deletions cut 3 bases from V and 4 bases from J, with 15 bases between. The CDR3 extends over 15 amino acids. The germline CDR1 and CDR2 sequences are MNHEY and SVGAGI.